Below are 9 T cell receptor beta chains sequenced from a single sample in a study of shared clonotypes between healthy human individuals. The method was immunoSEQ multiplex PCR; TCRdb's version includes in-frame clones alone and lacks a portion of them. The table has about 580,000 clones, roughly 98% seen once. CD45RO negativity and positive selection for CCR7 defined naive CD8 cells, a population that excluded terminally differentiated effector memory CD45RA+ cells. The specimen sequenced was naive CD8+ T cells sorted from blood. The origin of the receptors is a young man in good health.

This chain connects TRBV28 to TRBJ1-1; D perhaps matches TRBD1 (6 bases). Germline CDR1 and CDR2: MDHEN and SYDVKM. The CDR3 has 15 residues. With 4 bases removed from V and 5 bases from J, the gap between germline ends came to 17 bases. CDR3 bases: TGTGCCAGCAGTTCTCCTCTCAGGGGAGGGACTGAAGCTTTCTTT. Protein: CASSSPLRGGTEAFF.

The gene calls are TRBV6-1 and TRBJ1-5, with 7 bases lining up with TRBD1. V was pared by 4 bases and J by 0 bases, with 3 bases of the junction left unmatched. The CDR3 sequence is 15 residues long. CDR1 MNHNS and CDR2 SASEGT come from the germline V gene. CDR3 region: CASSARTGSNQPQHF. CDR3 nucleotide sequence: TGTGCCAGCAGTGCCAGGACAGGTAGCAATCAGCCCCAGCATTTT.

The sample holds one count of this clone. The DNA for the CDR3 is TGTGCCAGCAGTGTTGCCGGAGGGGGGTACGAGCAGTACTTC. Translating gives CASSVAGGGYEQYF. V gene TRBV2 combines with J gene TRBJ2-7; TRBD1 or TRBD2 may be the D gene (6 bases each). The CDR3 runs 14 residues. The V end lost 4 bases, the J end lost 4 bases, and 14 bases lay between the germline ends. The germline CDR1 and CDR2 sequences are SNHLY and FYNNEI.

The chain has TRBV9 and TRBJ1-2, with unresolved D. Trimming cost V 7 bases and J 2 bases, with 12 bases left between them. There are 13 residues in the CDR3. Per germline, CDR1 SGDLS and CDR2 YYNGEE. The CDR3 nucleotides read TGTGCCAGCGGAGCTACCCCCAACTATGGCTACACCTTC. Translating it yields CASGATPNYGYTF. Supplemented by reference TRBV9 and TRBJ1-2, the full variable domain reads DSGVTQTPKHLITATGQRVTLRCSPRSGDLSVYWYQQSLDQGLQFLIQYYNGEERAKGNILERFSAQQFPDLHSELNLSSLELGDSALYFCASGATPNYGYTFGSGTRLTVV.

The CDR3 DNA follows: TGTGCCAGCAGCCAACTGGACACGGACCTCTACAATGAGCAGTTCTTC. As protein: CASSQLDTDLYNEQFF. This chain links TRBV14 with TRBJ2-1; possible D gene TRBD1, 5 bases. CDR1 is SGHDN and CDR2 is FVKESK in the germline V gene. V dropped 2 bases and J dropped 3 bases, with 14 bases sitting between them. This CDR3 has 16 amino acids.

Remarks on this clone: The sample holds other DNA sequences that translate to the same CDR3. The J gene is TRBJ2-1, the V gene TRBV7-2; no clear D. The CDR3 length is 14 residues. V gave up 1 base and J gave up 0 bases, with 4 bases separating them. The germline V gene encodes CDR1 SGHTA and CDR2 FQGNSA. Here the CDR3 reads CASSLDGSYNEQFF. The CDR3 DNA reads TGTGCCAGCAGCTTAGATGGCTCCTACAATGAGCAGTTCTTC.

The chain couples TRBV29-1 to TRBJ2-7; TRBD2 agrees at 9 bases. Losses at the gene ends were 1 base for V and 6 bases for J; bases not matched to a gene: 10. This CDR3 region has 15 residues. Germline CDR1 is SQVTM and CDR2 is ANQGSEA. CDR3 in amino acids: CSVEGGRLAGTEQYF. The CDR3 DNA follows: TGCAGCGTTGAAGGGGGGAGGCTAGCGGGAACCGAGCAGTACTTC.

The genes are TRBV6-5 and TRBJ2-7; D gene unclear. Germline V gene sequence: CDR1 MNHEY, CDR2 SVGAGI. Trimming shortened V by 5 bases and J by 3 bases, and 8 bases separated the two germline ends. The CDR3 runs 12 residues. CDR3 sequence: CASSMDGYEQYF. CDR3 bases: TGTGCCAGCAGTATGGACGGCTACGAGCAGTACTTC.

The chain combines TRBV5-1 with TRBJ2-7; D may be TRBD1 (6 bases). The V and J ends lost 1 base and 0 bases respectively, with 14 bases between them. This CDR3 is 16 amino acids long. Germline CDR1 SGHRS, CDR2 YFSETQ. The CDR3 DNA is TGCGCCAGCAGCTTGAGGGGGACCTTAAGCTCCTACGAGCAGTACTTC. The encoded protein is CASSLRGTLSSYEQYF.